One T cell receptor beta chain is described in this entry. Researchers defined stable Graves' hyperthyroidism as no ophthalmopathy progression within 18 months. Trimming took off 3 bases at V and 0 bases at J, with 9 bases between the two ends. In germline, CDR1 is DFQATT, CDR2 SNEGSKA (reference sequence). This CDR3 is 13 amino acids long. The record originates from a study of T cells in Graves' hyperthyroidism and ophthalmopathy. Across the study: The blood sample was taken at first diagnosis, before treatment began.

Researchers took RNA transcripts and amplified the TCR beta CDR3 regions from them. The HTBI primer set was used in a first-round RT-PCR of the TCR CDR3. TCRdb re-analysed the multiplex PCR reads in MiXCR, keeping a single row per CDR3 protein. The sample holds about half a million distinct CDR3 sequences, about a fifth seen once. The rearrangement uses TRBV20-1 and TRBJ2-7; D unclear. This clonotype was obtained from a man between 18 and 29 years old with Graves' hyperthyroidism. Input material: blood. CDR3 bases: TGCAGTGCTAGGGACGGCAGCTCCTACGAGCAGTACTTC. Translated: CSARDGSSYEQYF.